The present T cell receptor beta chain was sequenced within a study of blood T cell repertoires in COVID-19. Losses at the gene ends were 1 base for V and 3 bases for J; bases not matched to a gene: 5. CDR3 size: 15 residues. CDR1 is LNHNV, CDR2 YYDKDF, per germline (reference sequence). Profiled with immunoSEQ multiplex PCR; TCRdb holds only in-frame clones, not every one. The sample lists about 370,000 clones; over 75% were seen once. This sequence originates from a man younger than 30 who had recovered from COVID-19. Sequencing used PBMCs or T cells enriched from blood (not recorded which). The chain couples TRBV15 to TRBJ2-7; 8 bases align to TRBD1. This CDR3 is CATSRGQGQGYEQYF. The CDR3, as DNA: TGTGCCACCAGCAGAGGACAGGGGCAAGGCTACGAGCAGTACTTC.